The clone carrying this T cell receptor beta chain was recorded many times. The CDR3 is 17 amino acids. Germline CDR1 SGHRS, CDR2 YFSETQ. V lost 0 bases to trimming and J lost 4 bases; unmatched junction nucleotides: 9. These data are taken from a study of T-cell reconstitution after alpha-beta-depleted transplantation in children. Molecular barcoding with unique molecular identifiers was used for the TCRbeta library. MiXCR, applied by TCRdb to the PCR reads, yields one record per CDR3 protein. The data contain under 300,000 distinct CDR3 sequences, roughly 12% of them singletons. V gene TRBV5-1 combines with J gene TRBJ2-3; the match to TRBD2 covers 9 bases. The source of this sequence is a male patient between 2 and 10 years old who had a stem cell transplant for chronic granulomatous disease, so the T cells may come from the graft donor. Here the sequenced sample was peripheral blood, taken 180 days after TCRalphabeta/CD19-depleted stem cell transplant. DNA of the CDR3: TGCGCCAGCAGCTTGGATATGGCGGGAGGGCCGGCAGATACGCAGTATTTT. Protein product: CASSLDMAGGPADTQYF.